The rows below give T cell receptor beta chains drawn from one sample of a study of regulatory T cells in long-lasting Graves disease. TCRdb reprocessed the multiplex PCR reads with MiXCR, giving one entry per CDR3 protein. In the table there are 200,000 to 250,000 distinct CDR3 sequences, around 16% of which are singletons. The specimen comprised peripheral blood mononuclear cells (PBMCs), sampled at new diagnosis, from a patient treated with antithyroid drugs. The receptors derive from a female donor with Graves disease. Both conserved end residues are part of each CDR3. D genes are given only for firm matches. Clone size, where shown, is once, few, many, or a class for clones that have expanded.

>NA|16|TRBJ2-1|few|TRBV6-5
TGTGCCAGCAGTTACCACGACCGAGCCCCCTACAATGAGCAGTTCTTC
CASSYHDRAPYNEQFF
>TRBD2|20|TRBJ2-1|many|TRBV6-9
TGTGCCAGCAGTTATAAGCCGTGGACAGAGAGTAGCGGGAGCGAATATGAGCAGTTCTTC
CASSYKPWTESSGSEYEQFF
>NA|12|TRBJ2-7|many|TRBV2
TGTGCCAGCACCCTGGGGGCCTACGAGCAGTACTTC
CASTLGAYEQYF
>NA|14|TRBJ2-1|many|TRBV13
TGTGCCAGCAGCTCATTTCTAGGGGCGAGAGAGCAGTTCTTC
CASSSFLGAREQFF
>NA|15|TRBJ1-4|many|TRBV20-1
TGCAGTGCTAGATCCTGGACAGAGGAGAGAGAAAAACTGTTTTTT
CSARSWTEEREKLFF
>TRBD2|19|TRBJ2-1|many|TRBV7-2
TGTGCCAGCAGCCACGGGACTAGCGGGAGGGGGGGGATTCTCAATGAGCAGTTCTTC
CASSHGTSGRGGILNEQFF
>NA|14|TRBJ1-2|many|TRBV10-3
TGTGCCATCAGTGAGCCGGACAGATACTATGGCTACACCTTC
CAISEPDRYYGYTF
>NA|14|TRBJ2-3|many|TRBV7-2
TGTGCCAGCAGCTTTAACGGTCACACAGATACGCAGTATTTT
CASSFNGHTDTQYF
>NA|14|TRBJ1-6|many|TRBV2
TGTGCCAGCAGTGTCGGCAGGAGAGATTCACCCCTCCACTTT
CASSVGRRDSPLHF
>NA|16|TRBJ1-1|many|TRBV7-8
TGTGCCAGCAGCTTAGCGATAAGGGGGATGGACACTGAAGCTTTCTTT
CASSLAIRGMDTEAFF
>TRBD1|16|TRBJ2-7|many|TRBV7-9
TGTGCCAGCAGACCTATCTCGGGACAGGGGGCCTACGAGCAGTACTTC
CASRPISGQGAYEQYF
>TRBD2|17|TRBJ2-1|NA|TRBV24-1
TGTGCCACCAGTGATTCGTTCGGGGCGGGAGCCGCCAATGAGCAGTTCTTC
CATSDSFGAGAANEQFF
>NA|13|TRBJ2-5|few|TRBV7-3
TGTGCCAGCAGCTTAGGGTCAGAAGAGACCCAGTACTTC
CASSLGSEETQYF
>TRBD2|15|TRBJ2-7|many|TRBV7-9
TGTGCCAGCAGCCCGGGGGATGGGACTAGTGCCGAGCAGTACTTC
CASSPGDGTSAEQYF
>TRBD2|18|TRBJ2-1|many|TRBV6-2/TRBV6-3
TGTGCCAGCAGTTACTCTACCAAGCGGGGGGATACCTACAATGAGCAGTTCTTC
CASSYSTKRGDTYNEQFF
>TRBD2|14|TRBJ2-1|many|TRBV5-5
TGTGCCAGCAGCATAGCGGGAATGTTGAATGAGCAGTTCTTC
CASSIAGMLNEQFF
>TRBD2|17|TRBJ2-1|NA|TRBV4-1
TGCGCCAGCAGCCAAGAAGGTGGACTAGACTTCTCAAGGAAGCAGTTCTTC
CASSQEGGLDFSRKQFF
>NA|15|TRBJ2-3|many|TRBV28
TGTGCCAGCAGCCCTTCCCGATTAAGTACAGATACGCAGTATTTT
CASSPSRLSTDTQYF
>NA|12|TRBJ2-7|many|TRBV11-3
TGTGCCAGCAGCCCGGACAGATACGAGCAGTACTTC
CASSPDRYEQYF
>NA|14|TRBJ1-5|many|TRBV20-1
TGCAGTGCTAGCTTCCCGACAGACAATCAGCCCCAGCATTTT
CSASFPTDNQPQHF
>NA|14|TRBJ1-5|NA|TRBV25-1
TGTGCCAGCAGTGATTGGGGGGATGCGGCCCCCCAGCATTTT
CASSDWGDAAPQHF
>NA|14|TRBJ2-3|many|TRBV11-2
TGTGCCAGCTCCCCTCTCGAAAGCACAGATACGCAGTATTTT
CASSPLESTDTQYF
>TRBD2|17|TRBJ2-1|few|TRBV20-1
TGCAGTGCCACCGGGACTAGCGGGAAATTCTCCTACAATGAGCAGTTCTTC
CSATGTSGKFSYNEQFF
>NA|15|TRBJ2-5|NA|TRBV19
TGTGCCAGTAGTATAGTTCCGGGTAACATACAGACCCAGTACTTC
CASSIVPGNIQTQYF
>NA|12|TRBJ1-3|many|TRBV2
TGTGCCACCTCCGGGGCAGGGGACACCATATATTTT
CATSGAGDTIYF
>NA|16|TRBJ1-5|many|TRBV7-9
TGTGCCAGCAGCTTAGAAAAGGGGCCCTGGTTTCAGCCCCAGCATTTT
CASSLEKGPWFQPQHF
>TRBD2|13|TRBJ2-7|many|TRBV28
TGTGCCACTGGGACTAGCGGGAGACGAGGGCAGTACTTC
CATGTSGRRGQYF
>NA|16|TRBJ2-1|many|TRBV28
TGTGCCAGCAGACTGGCGACCCTTTCCTCCTACAATGAGCAGTTCTTC
CASRLATLSSYNEQFF
>NA|15|TRBJ1-1|many|TRBV2
TGTGCCAGCAGCGGACTTTACAACGTGAACACTGAAGCTTTCTTT
CASSGLYNVNTEAFF
>TRBD2|16|TRBJ2-7|NA|TRBV3-1
TGTGCCAGCAGCCAGGGAAGCGGGAGGGCCGGGTACGAGCAGTACTTC
CASSQGSGRAGYEQYF
>NA|14|TRBJ2-7|many|TRBV4-2
TGTGCCAGCAGCCAAGAGGTTCCCGGGCCCGAGCAGTACTTC
CASSQEVPGPEQYF
>NA|14|TRBJ1-5|many|TRBV18
TGTGCCAGCTCAGGTAATGTGGGAGATCAGCCCCAGCATTTT
CASSGNVGDQPQHF
>NA|13|TRBJ2-3|few|TRBV4-1
TGCGCCAGCAGACGACAGGCTTCAGATACGCAGTATTTT
CASRRQASDTQYF
>NA|13|TRBJ2-2|many|TRBV20-1
TGCAGTGCTAGAGATGGGAACACCGGGGAGCTGTTTTTT
CSARDGNTGELFF
>TRBD2|15|TRBJ2-3|few|TRBV2
TGTGCCAGCAGTGAGACTAGCGGTCACACGGATACGCAGTATTTT
CASSETSGHTDTQYF
>NA|14|TRBJ2-5|NA|TRBV19
TGTGCCAGTATCGCTCGGGGGGCTGGAGAGACCCAGTACTTC
CASIARGAGETQYF
>NA|13|TRBJ2-7|many|TRBV28
TGTGCCAGCTGCGACAGCCCGCCCTACGAGCAGTACTTC
CASCDSPPYEQYF
>NA|12|TRBJ1-5|many|TRBV6-1
TGTGCCAGCGAAGTTGAGAATCAGCCCCAGCATTTT
CASEVENQPQHF
>TRBD1|14|TRBJ2-7|few|TRBV7-9
TGTGCCAGCAGCGCGCCGACAGGGGGCTACGAGCAGTACTTC
CASSAPTGGYEQYF
>TRBD2|18|TRBJ2-5|NA|TRBV11-2
TGTGCCAGCAGCTCCGTCGGGGGGACGGGACTTACCGTAAGGACCCAGTACTTC
CASSSVGGTGLTVRTQYF
>NA|16|TRBJ1-5|NA|TRBV18
TGTGCCAGCTCACCAATGGCAGGGCTTAGCAATCAGCCCCAGCATTTT
CASSPMAGLSNQPQHF
>NA|14|TRBJ2-3|few|TRBV6-2/TRBV6-3
TGTGCCAGCGGAACCGACACTAGCACAGATACGCAGTATTTT
CASGTDTSTDTQYF
>NA|13|TRBJ2-6|many|TRBV2
TGTGCCAGCAGTGAATTGTGGGCCAACGTCCTGACTTTC
CASSELWANVLTF
>TRBD1|13|TRBJ2-3|many|TRBV4-3
TGCGCCAGCAGCCAGGACAGGCAGGGGACGCAGTATTTT
CASSQDRQGTQYF
>NA|14|TRBJ1-1|many|TRBV2
TGTGCCAGCAGAGGCAGTTACTTGAACACTGAAGCTTTCTTT
CASRGSYLNTEAFF
>NA|15|TRBJ1-5|many|TRBV2
TGTGCCAGCAGTGATGAGGGATATAGCAATCAGCCCCAGCATTTT
CASSDEGYSNQPQHF
>NA|15|TRBJ2-7|few|TRBV5-1
TGCGCCAGCAGCTTGGTCCCCGGACAGTCCTCCGAGCAGTACTTC
CASSLVPGQSSEQYF
>TRBD2|18|TRBJ2-1|many|TRBV20-1
TGCAGTGCTAGAAATCCCACGCTAGCGGGAGGGCATTTCAATGAGCAGTTCTTC
CSARNPTLAGGHFNEQFF
>NA|14|TRBJ2-3|many|TRBV19
TGTGCCAGTAGCCGGGACACATCGACAGATACGCAGTATTTT
CASSRDTSTDTQYF